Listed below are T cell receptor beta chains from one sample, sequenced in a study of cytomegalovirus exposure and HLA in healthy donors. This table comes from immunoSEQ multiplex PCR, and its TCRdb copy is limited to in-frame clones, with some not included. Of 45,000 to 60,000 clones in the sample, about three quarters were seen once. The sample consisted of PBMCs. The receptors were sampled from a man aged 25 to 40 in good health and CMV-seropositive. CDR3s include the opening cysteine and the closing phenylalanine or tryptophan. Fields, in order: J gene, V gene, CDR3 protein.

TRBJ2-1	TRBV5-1	CASSLGPRNEQFF
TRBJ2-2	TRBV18	CASSPSTGGSSGELFF
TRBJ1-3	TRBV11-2	CASSRQEGNTIYF
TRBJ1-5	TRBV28	CASNLVGVNQPQHF
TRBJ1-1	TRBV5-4	CASSLEDMSMNTEAFF
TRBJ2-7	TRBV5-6	CASSHPGQGAHEQYF
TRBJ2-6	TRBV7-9	CASSLGRGVTGANVLTF
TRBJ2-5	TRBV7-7	CASSLAPSETQYF
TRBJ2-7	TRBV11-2	CASSGVRGQHYEQYF
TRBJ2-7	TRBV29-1	CSVGEGGTYEQYF